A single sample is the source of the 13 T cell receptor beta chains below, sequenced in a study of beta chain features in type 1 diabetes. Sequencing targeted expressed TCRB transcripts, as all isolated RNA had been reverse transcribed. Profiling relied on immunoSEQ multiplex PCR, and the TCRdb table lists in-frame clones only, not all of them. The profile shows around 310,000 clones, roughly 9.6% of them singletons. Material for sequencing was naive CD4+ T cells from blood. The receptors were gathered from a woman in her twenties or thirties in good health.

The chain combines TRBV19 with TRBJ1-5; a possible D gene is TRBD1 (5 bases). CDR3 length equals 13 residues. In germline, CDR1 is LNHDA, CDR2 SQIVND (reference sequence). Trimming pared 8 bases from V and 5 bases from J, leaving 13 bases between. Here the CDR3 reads CASSIDSYQPQHF. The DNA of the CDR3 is TGTGCCAGTTCAATCGACAGTTATCAGCCCCAGCATTTT.

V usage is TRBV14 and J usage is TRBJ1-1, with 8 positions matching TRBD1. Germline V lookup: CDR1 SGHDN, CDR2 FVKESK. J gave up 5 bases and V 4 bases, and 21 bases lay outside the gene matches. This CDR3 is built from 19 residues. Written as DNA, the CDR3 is TGTGCCAGCAGCCCATCCCACAACCGGACAGGGAAGGTTAGGACTGAAGCTTTCTTT. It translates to CASSPSHNRTGKVRTEAFF.

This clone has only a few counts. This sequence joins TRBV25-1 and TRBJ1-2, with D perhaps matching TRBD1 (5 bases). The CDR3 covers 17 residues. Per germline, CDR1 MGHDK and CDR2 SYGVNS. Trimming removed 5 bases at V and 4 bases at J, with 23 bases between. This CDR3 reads CASSNHAGTGDGYGYTF. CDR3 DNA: TGTGCCAGCAGTAACCACGCCGGGACGGGGGATGGCTATGGCTACACCTTC.

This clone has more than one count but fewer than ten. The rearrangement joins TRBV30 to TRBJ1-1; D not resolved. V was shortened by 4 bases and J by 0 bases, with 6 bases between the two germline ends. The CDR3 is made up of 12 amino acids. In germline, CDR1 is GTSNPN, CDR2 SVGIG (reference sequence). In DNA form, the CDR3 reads TGTGCCTGGATTAATATGAACACTGAAGCTTTCTTT. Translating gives CAWINMNTEAFF.

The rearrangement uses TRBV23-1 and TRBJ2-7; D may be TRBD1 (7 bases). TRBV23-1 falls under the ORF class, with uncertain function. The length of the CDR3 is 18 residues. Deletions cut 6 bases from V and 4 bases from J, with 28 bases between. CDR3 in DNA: TGCGCCAGCAGGCCTACAGGGGTTCGGCGGGATGTCCCGTACGAGCAGTACTTC. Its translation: CASRPTGVRRDVPYEQYF.

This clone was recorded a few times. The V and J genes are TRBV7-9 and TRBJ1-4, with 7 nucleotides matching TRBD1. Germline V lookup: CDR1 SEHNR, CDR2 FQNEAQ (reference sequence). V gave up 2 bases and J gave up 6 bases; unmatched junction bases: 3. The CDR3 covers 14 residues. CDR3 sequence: CASSLYDRDEKLFF. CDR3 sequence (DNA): TGTGCCAGCAGCTTATACGACAGGGATGAAAAACTGTTTTTT.

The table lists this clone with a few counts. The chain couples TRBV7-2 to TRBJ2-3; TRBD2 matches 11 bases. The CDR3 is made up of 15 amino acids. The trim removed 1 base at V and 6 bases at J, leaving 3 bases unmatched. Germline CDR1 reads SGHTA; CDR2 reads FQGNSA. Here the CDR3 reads CASSLVRTSGDTQYF. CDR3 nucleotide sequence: TGTGCCAGCAGCTTAGTTCGGACTAGCGGGGATACGCAGTATTTT.

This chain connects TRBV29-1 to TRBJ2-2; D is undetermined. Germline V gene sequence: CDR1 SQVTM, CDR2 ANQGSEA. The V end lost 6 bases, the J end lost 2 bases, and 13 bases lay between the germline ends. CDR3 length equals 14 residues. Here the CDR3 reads CSVMKYFNTGELFF. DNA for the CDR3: TGCAGCGTCATGAAGTACTTCAACACCGGGGAGCTGTTTTTT.

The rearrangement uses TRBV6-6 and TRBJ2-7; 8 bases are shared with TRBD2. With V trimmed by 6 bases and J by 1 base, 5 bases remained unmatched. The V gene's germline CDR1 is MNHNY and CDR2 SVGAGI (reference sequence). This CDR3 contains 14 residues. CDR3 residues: CASRSGRGSYEQYF. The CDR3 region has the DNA TGTGCCAGCAGGAGCGGGAGAGGTTCCTACGAGCAGTACTTC.

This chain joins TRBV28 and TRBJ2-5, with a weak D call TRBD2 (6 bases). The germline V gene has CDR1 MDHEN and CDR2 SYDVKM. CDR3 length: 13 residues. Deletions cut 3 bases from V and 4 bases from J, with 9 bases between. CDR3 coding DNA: TGTGCCAGCAGTTTTGGGGGAGGAGAGACCCAGTACTTC. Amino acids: CASSFGGGETQYF.

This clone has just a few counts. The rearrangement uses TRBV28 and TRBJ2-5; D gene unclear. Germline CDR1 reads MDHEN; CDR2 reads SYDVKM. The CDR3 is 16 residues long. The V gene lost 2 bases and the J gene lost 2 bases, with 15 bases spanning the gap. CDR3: CASSLAAASTQETQYF. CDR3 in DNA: TGTGCCAGCAGTTTAGCGGCAGCGAGCACTCAAGAGACCCAGTACTTC.

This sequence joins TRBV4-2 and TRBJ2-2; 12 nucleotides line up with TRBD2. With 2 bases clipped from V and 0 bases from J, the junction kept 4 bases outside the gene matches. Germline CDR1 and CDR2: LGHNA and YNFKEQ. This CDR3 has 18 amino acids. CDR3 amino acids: CASSQIGTSGSNTGELFF. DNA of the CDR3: TGTGCCAGCAGCCAAATTGGGACTAGCGGGTCGAACACCGGGGAGCTGTTTTTT.

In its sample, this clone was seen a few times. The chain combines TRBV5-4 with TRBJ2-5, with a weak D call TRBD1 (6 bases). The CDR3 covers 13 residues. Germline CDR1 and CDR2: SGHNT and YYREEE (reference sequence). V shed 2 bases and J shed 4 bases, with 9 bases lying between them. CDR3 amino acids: CASSFNRAETQYF. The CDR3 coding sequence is TGTGCCAGCAGCTTCAACAGGGCAGAGACCCAGTACTTC.